Shown below are 24 T cell receptor beta chains from a single sample sequenced in a study of CD8 T cells in ankylosing spondylitis (dated by TCRdb to about 2017). The library was made by 5' RACE. The reads were generated on an Illumina HiSeq 2500. TCRdb reran the public reads through fastp at Q25 and MiXCR, keeping productive beta chains. Rows are unified per CDR3 protein, each entry keeping the most common DNA and genes. For this sample the table gives some 130,000 distinct CDR3 sequences, of which approximately 14% were detected only once. In total, the top ten clones hold 3% of the sample. Sequencing was done on a sample of blood, either unsorted or a sorted T cell fraction (not recorded which). The receptors stem from a female donor with ankylosing spondylitis or in good health (not recorded which).

The chain employs TRBV28 and TRBJ2-7, with D uncertain. CDR1 and CDR2 from the germline V gene are MDHEN and SYDVKM. The CDR3 is 12 residues long. The V end was cut by 4 bases, the J end by 0 bases, with 4 bases between. CDR3 region: CASSSPSYEQYF. CDR3 bases: TGTGCCAGCAGTTCCCCCTCCTACGAGCAGTACTTC.

On this clonotype itself: A much bigger clone sits one base away, suggesting this may be a read error. The V and J genes are TRBV7-6 and TRBJ1-1; 9 bases are a match to TRBD1. There are 16 residues in the CDR3. Germline values: CDR1 SGHVS, CDR2 FNYEAQ. CDR3 sequence (DNA): TGTGGCAGCAGCAAGGTGTTAGGACAGGGGTCCCCTGAAGCTTTCTTT. Amino acids: CGSSKVLGQGSPEAFF. Variable domain in full (rest from reference TRBV7-6 and TRBJ1-1): GAGVSQSPRYKVTKRGQDVALRCDPISGHVSLYWYRQALGQGPEFLTYFNYEAQQDKSGLPNDRFSAERPEGSISTLTIQRTEQRDSAMYRCGSSKVLGQGSPEAFFGQGTRLTVV.

This clonotype was found a few times. The gene calls are TRBV7-9 and TRBJ1-2, with 9 bases identical to TRBD1. With V trimmed by 2 bases and J by 7 bases, 14 bases remained unmatched. CDR1 and CDR2 (germline): SEHNR, FQNEAQ (reference sequence). The CDR3 extends over 17 amino acids. The CDR3 sequence: CASSLSLRRDRVGGYTF. The CDR3 DNA follows: TGTGCCAGCAGCTTATCTTTACGGCGGGACAGGGTCGGTGGCTACACCTTC.

At least ten counts were recorded for this clonotype. The chain employs TRBV29-1 and TRBJ2-7, with no clear D. This CDR3 has 11 amino acids. V was clipped by 3 bases and J by 3 bases, with 6 bases between them. Germline lookup yields CDR1 SQVTM and CDR2 ANQGSEA. Written as DNA, the CDR3 is TGCAGCGTTGATAACGGCTACGAGCAGTACTTC. It specifies CSVDNGYEQYF.

This clonotype was counted many times. The chain recombines TRBV5-1 with TRBJ2-3; 7 nucleotides match TRBD2. CDR1 SGHRS and CDR2 YFSETQ come from the germline V gene. Trimming at V came to 3 bases and at J to 4 bases, leaving 8 bases not matched to a gene. The CDR3 is 15 amino acids. CDR3 sequence (DNA): TGCGCCAGCAGCTATCCGGGACTACCCTCAGATACGCAGTATTTT. Translation gives CASSYPGLPSDTQYF.

J is TRBJ2-7 and V is TRBV2; D uncertain. V lost 2 bases, J lost 2 bases, and 7 bases lay in between. Germline CDR1 reads SNHLY; CDR2 reads FYNNEI. The CDR3 contains 13 residues. This CDR3 reads CASSERLAYEQYF. The CDR3 region has the DNA TGTGCCAGCAGTGAACGGTTGGCCTACGAGCAGTACTTC.

A few counts support this clonotype. For the CDR3, the DNA is TGTGCCTGGAGTGGCGGGGGCGTTCAGCCCCAGCATTTT. Translation: CAWSGGGVQPQHF. The rearrangement joins TRBV30 to TRBJ1-5; maybe TRBD1 (6 bases). The CDR3 has 13 residues. Germline CDR1 is GTSNPN and CDR2 is SVGIG (reference sequence). V lost 1 base to trimming and J lost 6 bases, with 10 bases between them.

This clonotype was counted only a few times. The chain joins TRBV27 to TRBJ2-7; 11 bases are shared with TRBD1. With 1 base clipped from V and 6 bases from J, the junction kept 2 bases outside the gene matches. The CDR3 is 14 residues long. CDR1 is MNHEY and CDR2 is SMNVEV in the germline V gene (reference sequence). The CDR3 DNA reads as TGTGCCAGCAGTTTATGGGACAGGGGGGCCGAGCAGTACTTC. Its protein product is CASSLWDRGAEQYF.

In this sample, this clonotype turned up many times. V and J are TRBV10-3 and TRBJ2-3; 10 nucleotides align to TRBD2. Germline lookup yields CDR1 ENHRY and CDR2 SYGVKD. Trimming at V came to 6 bases and at J to 3 bases, leaving 3 bases not matched to a gene. This CDR3 has 14 amino acids. In DNA, the CDR3 is TGTGCCATCAGCCAGACTAGCGGGACAGATACGCAGTATTTT. This encodes CAISQTSGTDTQYF.

In this sample, this clonotype turned up a few times. The rearrangement joins TRBV11-2 to TRBJ2-1; 7 bases fit TRBD1. Trimming took 2 bases from V and 5 from J; bases not matched to a gene: 6. Germline V gene data show CDR1 as SGHAT and CDR2 as FQNNGV. The CDR3 has 15 residues. The CDR3 is CASSLLGTANNEQFF. In DNA, the CDR3 is TGTGCCAGCAGCTTACTGGGGACAGCTAACAATGAGCAGTTCTTC.

This clonotype was seen only a few times. The chain joins TRBV6-5 to TRBJ2-7; 7 bases line up with TRBD2. Germline-derived CDR1 and CDR2 are MNHEY and SVGAGI. The CDR3 runs to 16 residues. The J segment lost 0 bases and the V segment lost 4 bases, leaving 9 bases of the junction unmatched. CDR3 DNA: TGTGCCAGCAGTTTACTTAGCGGGCGTAACTCCTACGAGCAGTACTTC. Translated, it gives CASSLLSGRNSYEQYF.

This clonotype appeared many times. The genes are TRBV20-1 and TRBJ1-2; 7 bases fit TRBD1. CDR1 DFQATT and CDR2 SNEGSKA come from the germline V gene (reference sequence). The CDR3 runs 14 residues. Losses at the gene ends were 3 bases for V and 1 base for J; bases not matched to a gene: 5. CDR3 protein: CSASPGQFNYGYTF. CDR3 DNA sequence: TGCAGTGCTAGCCCGGGACAGTTTAACTATGGCTACACCTTC.

This clonotype has ten or more counts. The V call is TRBV10-3, the J call TRBJ2-3; 12 nucleotides align to TRBD2. The CDR3 is 16 amino acids. Trimming cost V 7 bases and J 4 bases; bases outside gene matches: 9. Germline CDR1 ENHRY, CDR2 SYGVKD. As DNA, the CDR3 is TGTGCCATCAAGGACGGGACTAGCGGGTTTGCAGATACGCAGTATTTT. Protein product: CAIKDGTSGFADTQYF.

This sequence joins TRBV7-8 and TRBJ2-3, with D perhaps being TRBD1 or TRBD2 (6 bases each). The germline gives CDR1 SGHVS, CDR2 FQNEAQ. Between the trimmed V and J ends, which lost 0 bases and 3 bases, there was a span of 16 bases. CDR3 size: 17 residues. Written as DNA, the CDR3 is TGTGCCAGCAGCTTAGCGATGGGGGGCCGCGGGACAGATACGCAGTATTTT. As protein: CASSLAMGGRGTDTQYF.

This clonotype has a handful of counts. The chain has TRBV12-3 or TRBV12-4 and TRBJ2-1; D not certain. This CDR3 is built from 13 residues. V lost 3 bases and J lost 5, with 8 bases in between. The CDR3 DNA reads TGTGCCAGCAGTTTTAGGCCCAACAATGAGCAGTTCTTC. Its protein product is CASSFRPNNEQFF.

This clonotype was seen repeatedly, ten times or more. The genes are TRBV14 and TRBJ2-1, with no clear D. Germline CDR1 reads SGHDN; CDR2 reads FVKESK. Trimming took off 0 bases at V and 13 bases at J, with 13 bases between the two ends. The length of the CDR3 is 13 residues. This CDR3 is CASSQDTMATQFF. For the CDR3, the DNA is TGTGCCAGCAGCCAAGATACGATGGCTACCCAGTTCTTC.

A few counts support this clonotype. The chain joins TRBV5-1 to TRBJ2-3, with 7 bases identical to TRBD2. V shed 0 bases, J shed 2 bases, and the junction held 6 bases outside the gene matches. The CDR3 consists of 16 residues. The germline gives CDR1 SGHRS, CDR2 YFSETQ. CDR3 amino acids: CASSLDTSVFTDTQYF. In DNA form, the CDR3 reads TGCGCCAGCAGCTTGGACACTAGCGTGTTCACAGATACGCAGTATTTT. The whole variable domain, remainder taken from reference TRBV5-1 and TRBJ2-3, is KAGVTQTPRYLIKTRGQQVTLSCSPISGHRSVSWYQQTPGQGLQFLFEYFSETQRNKGNFPGRFSGRQFSNSRSEMNVSTLELGDSALYLCASSLDTSVFTDTQYFGPGTRLTVL.

This clonotype was seen ten or more times. The chain combines TRBV6-1 with TRBJ2-3; TRBD2 matches at 11 bases. The CDR3 has 17 amino acids. Germline trimming cut 4 bases from V and 3 bases from J; bases unmatched to any gene: 9. Germline CDR1 and CDR2: MNHNS and SASEGT. CDR3 residues: CASSATSGGRITDTQYF. The CDR3 DNA reads TGTGCCAGCAGTGCAACTAGCGGGGGCCGGATTACAGATACGCAGTATTTT.

This clonotype was seen only a few times. V gene TRBV2 combines with J gene TRBJ2-1; possibly TRBD2 for D (7 bases). V dropped 4 bases and J dropped 4 bases, with 11 bases sitting between them. The germline CDR1 and CDR2 sequences are SNHLY and FYNNEI. The CDR3 is 14 residues long. The CDR3 loop is CASSVEGGYNEQFF. The CDR3 coding sequence is TGTGCCAGCAGTGTGGAGGGGGGGTACAATGAGCAGTTCTTC.

This clonotype was recorded many times. V is TRBV6-5 and J is TRBJ2-1; D gene ambiguous. Trimming cost V 2 bases and J 7 bases, with 6 bases left between them. This CDR3 has 12 residues. Germline lookup yields CDR1 MNHEY and CDR2 SVGAGI. DNA for the CDR3: TGTGCCAGCAGTTACAGACATAATGAGCAGTTCTTC. This codes for CASSYRHNEQFF.

The CDR3 bases are TGTGCCAGCAGCCCCCCGCAGGGTCCCACTGAAGCTTTCTTT. Translation: CASSPPQGPTEAFF. The chain has TRBV7-9 and TRBJ1-1, with a weak D call TRBD1 (5 bases). The V gene lost 5 bases and the J gene lost 4 bases, with 14 bases spanning the gap. The CDR3 runs 14 residues. Germline-derived CDR1 and CDR2 are SEHNR and FQNEAQ (reference sequence).

This clonotype occurred many times. The chain joins TRBV5-1 to TRBJ1-4; D is possibly TRBD1 (6 bases). V was cut by 2 bases and J by 5 bases, with 13 bases left in between. The CDR3 has 15 residues. The V gene's germline CDR1 is SGHRS and CDR2 YFSETQ. As DNA, the CDR3 is TGCGCCAGCAGCTTAATGGGGGCGGAGAATGAAAAACTGTTTTTT. Translated: CASSLMGAENEKLFF.

There are many counts of this clonotype. The chain uses TRBV29-1 and TRBJ2-1; TRBD2 matches at 15 bases. The CDR3 has 14 residues. Per germline, CDR1 SQVTM and CDR2 ANQGSEA. With V trimmed by 7 bases and J by 9 bases, 7 bases remained unmatched. The CDR3 here is CSARTSGRGGEQFF. Written as DNA, the CDR3 is TGCAGCGCCCGGACTAGCGGGAGGGGAGGTGAGCAGTTCTTC.

This chain links TRBV2 with TRBJ1-2; 9 nucleotides match TRBD1. The CDR3 covers 14 residues. V was clipped by 6 bases and J by 6 bases; unmatched bases: 8. Germline V gene lookup returns CDR1 SNHLY and CDR2 FYNNEI. In DNA form, the CDR3 reads TGTGCCAGCAGAAGGACAGGGGAGAGCGATGGCTACACCTTC. Protein: CASRRTGESDGYTF.